Here is one TCR beta chain with its context. TCRdb's table, derived via immunoSEQ multiplex PCR, lists solely in-frame clones and lacks some. The sample has 250,000 to 350,000 clones; roughly nine tenths are singletons. The sample originates from a study of blood T cell repertoires in COVID-19. Material: peripheral blood. The source of this sequence is a man aged 18 to 29 who had recovered from COVID-19.

CDR3 DNA: TGTGCCAGCAGGGGGGACACGCGGAACACTGAAGCTTTCTTT. It translates to CASRGDTRNTEAFF. The chain recombines TRBV6-5 with TRBJ1-1; D is perhaps TRBD1 (6 bases). Germline V gene sequence: CDR1 MNHEY, CDR2 SVGAGI. This CDR3 has 14 amino acids. V gave up 6 bases and J gave up 1 base, with 12 bases separating them.